These T cell receptor beta chains were read from a single sample in a study of blood T cell repertoires in COVID-19. Assay: immunoSEQ multiplex PCR; the TCRdb copy retains only in-frame clones and omits some. The sample records some 270,000 clones, approximately 85% being singletons. The specimen was PBMCs or T cells enriched from blood (not recorded which). The receptors here all came from a woman in her twenties or thirties who had recovered from COVID-19. Each CDR3 is given with its conserved first and last residue. D genes are given only for firm matches. Size is omitted from some rows. Given values are once, few, many or a class for expanded clones.

d_gene,v_gene,j_gene,abundance,CDR3nt,CDR3aa
.,TRBV3-1/TRBV3-2,TRBJ2-7,.,TGTGCCAGCAGCCCCGTTGGCGGTTCCTACGAGCAGTACTTC,CASSPVGGSYEQYF
TRBD1,TRBV28,TRBJ1-5,.,TGTGCCAGCGACTCGGGACAGGGGGCTTGGCAGCCCCAGCATTTT,CASDSGQGAWQPQHF
.,TRBV11-1,TRBJ2-3,.,TGTGCCAGCAGCTTAGAGACTCCCACAGATACGCAGTATTTT,CASSLETPTDTQYF
TRBD1,TRBV11-3,TRBJ2-7,.,TGTGCCAGCAGCTTAGGGACAGGTCCCTACGAGCAGTACTTC,CASSLGTGPYEQYF
.,TRBV6-5,TRBJ1-1,few,TGTGCCAGCAGTTACTCGATGCAGAAGAACACTGAAGCTTTCTTT,CASSYSMQKNTEAFF
.,TRBV7-8,TRBJ1-5,.,TGTGCCAGCAGCTTAGAACGTTGGTCGGAGCCCCAGCATTTT,CASSLERWSEPQHF
TRBD1,TRBV9,TRBJ1-2,.,TGTGCCAGCAGCGAACGGACAGGGGACGGTGGCTACACCTTC,CASSERTGDGGYTF
.,TRBV4-1,TRBJ2-3,.,TGCGCCAGCAGCCAAGAAGGGGTTGGTGCGGGGACAGATACGCAGTATTTT,CASSQEGVGAGTDTQYF
TRBD2,TRBV15,TRBJ2-6,few,TGTGCCACCAGCAGGACTAGCGGCTCTGGGGCCAACGTCCTGACTTTC,CATSRTSGSGANVLTF
TRBD1,TRBV30,TRBJ1-1,.,TGTGCCTGGAGTGTTGGGACAGGTTCCACTGAAGCTTTCTTT,CAWSVGTGSTEAFF
TRBD2,TRBV11-2,TRBJ2-1,.,TGTGCCAGCAGCAATGCGGGGGGCTCCTACAATGAGCAGTTCTTC,CASSNAGGSYNEQFF
.,TRBV20-1,TRBJ1-1,.,TGCAGTGCTAGTACGGACACTGAAGCTTTCTTT,CSASTDTEAFF
TRBD1,TRBV5-6,TRBJ1-6,.,TGTGCCAGCAGCCCTGGACAGGGTATCCTCCAATCACCCCTCCACTTT,CASSPGQGILQSPLHF
.,TRBV27,TRBJ2-3,.,TGTGCCACCACGGGGATCACGGTCTGGGGCACAGATACGCAGTATTTT,CATTGITVWGTDTQYF
.,TRBV11-2,TRBJ1-2,.,TGTGCCAGCAGCTTAGGGGGCAACTATGACTACACCTTC,CASSLGGNYDYTF
.,TRBV27,TRBJ2-3,.,TGTGCCAGCACCAAGCCGGGGGATACGCAGTATTTT,CASTKPGDTQYF
.,TRBV7-2,TRBJ1-6,.,TGTGCCAGCAGCTTAGAAGTACGGTCTAATTCACCCCTCCACTTT,CASSLEVRSNSPLHF
.,TRBV7-9,TRBJ1-1,.,TGTGCCAGCAATCCTCCCGACTATAAAGTGGGCCCCAACACTGAAGCTTTCTTT,CASNPPDYKVGPNTEAFF
.,TRBV11-3,TRBJ1-5,many,TGTGCCAGCAGTCCGTTACAGGGTGATCAGCCCCAGCATTTT,CASSPLQGDQPQHF
.,TRBV19,TRBJ1-3,.,TGTGCCAGTAGTATGGTCGCAACAGGGACCTCTGGAAACACCATATATTTT,CASSMVATGTSGNTIYF
.,TRBV2,TRBJ2-3,.,TGTGCCAGCAGTGAAGGGCTAGCGACAGATACGCAGTATTTT,CASSEGLATDTQYF
TRBD1,TRBV2,TRBJ2-7,.,TGTGCCAGCAGGGGACAGGTTAAGTACGAGCAGTACTTC,CASRGQVKYEQYF
TRBD1,TRBV5-1,TRBJ2-5,once,TGCGCCAGCAGCTCGTCCCTGACAGGGGGTGAGGAGACCCAGTACTTC,CASSSSLTGGEETQYF
TRBD2,TRBV2,TRBJ2-7,once,TGTGCCAGCAGTGGGACTAGCGGGAGGGCCTTCGAGCAGTACTTC,CASSGTSGRAFEQYF
TRBD2,TRBV7-2,TRBJ2-4,.,TGTGCCAGCAGCCTAACTAGCGGGGTACGGGGGAACATTCAGTACTTC,CASSLTSGVRGNIQYF
.,TRBV30,TRBJ1-1,.,TGTGCCTGGAGTGTACTCTTCGGTGCTGAAGCTTTCTTT,CAWSVLFGAEAFF
TRBD2,TRBV5-4,TRBJ2-2,.,TGTGCCAGCAGCTTGATAGCGGGAGGGTCCGGGGAGCTGTTTTTT,CASSLIAGGSGELFF
TRBD1,TRBV28,TRBJ1-2,few,TGTGCCAGCAGCCAAGACCGCCCACAGGGGAGCTATGGCTACACCTTC,CASSQDRPQGSYGYTF
TRBD2,TRBV11-2,TRBJ2-3,.,TGTGCCAGCAGCTCTCGACTAGCGGGGTTCACAGATACGCAGTATTTT,CASSSRLAGFTDTQYF
TRBD1,TRBV25-1,TRBJ1-3,.,TGTGCCAGCAGTGACCCCGGACAGGGTAGAAACACCATATATTTT,CASSDPGQGRNTIYF
TRBD1,TRBV28,TRBJ1-2,.,TGTGCCAGCAGTTTGGGGGACAGGGCCAATGGCTACACCTTC,CASSLGDRANGYTF
TRBD1,TRBV11-2,TRBJ1-1,once,TGTGCCAGCAGCTTAGATAGGAAGGACAGGGATGCTTTCTTT,CASSLDRKDRDAFF
.,TRBV2,TRBJ1-3,.,TGTGCCAGCGCCAGGAGGTCTCACACTGGAAACACCATATATTTT,CASARRSHTGNTIYF
.,TRBV18,TRBJ2-1,.,TGTGCCAGCTCTCCCATCACCGACAACAATGAGCAGTTCTTC,CASSPITDNNEQFF
.,TRBV2,TRBJ1-1,.,TGTGCCAGCAGTGAAGCTCCAGGCAAGAACACTGAAGCTTTCTTT,CASSEAPGKNTEAFF
.,TRBV7-2,TRBJ2-3,few,TGTGCCAGCAGCCAAGACTATTCGCGCACAGATACGCAGTATTTT,CASSQDYSRTDTQYF
.,TRBV20-1,TRBJ2-7,.,TGCAGTGCCCTCCCCGAGGACGAGCAGTACTTC,CSALPEDEQYF
.,TRBV14,TRBJ1-2,once,TGTGCCAGCAGCCTCCCCGGGACATGGTATGGCTACACCTTC,CASSLPGTWYGYTF
TRBD2,TRBV28,TRBJ2-1,.,TGTGCCAGCAGTTCTCAAAATCCGGGACTAGCGGGAGAGATGCAGTTCTTC,CASSSQNPGLAGEMQFF
TRBD2,TRBV3-1/TRBV3-2,TRBJ2-7,few,TGTGCCAGCAGCCAACAAGCGGGAGGGTATGCGGAGCAGTACTTC,CASSQQAGGYAEQYF
TRBD2,TRBV5-8,TRBJ2-2,.,TGTGCCACCCTGGACCAGCGGGAGCGGCCCGGGGAGCTGTTTTTT,CATLDQRERPGELFF
.,TRBV11-2,TRBJ2-7,.,TGTGCCAGCAGCTTGGGGCGGGGGCCCTACGAGCAGTACTTC,CASSLGRGPYEQYF
TRBD1,TRBV19,TRBJ2-7,.,TGTGCCAGTAGTATCAGACAGGGAGAGCAGTACTTC,CASSIRQGEQYF
TRBD1,TRBV9,TRBJ1-2,few,TGTGCCAGCAGCGCAGGAGGGGGCGCTGACTATGGCTACACCTTC,CASSAGGGADYGYTF
.,TRBV21-1,TRBJ1-5,.,TGTGCCAGCAGTAAGGACAGGCAAATTCATCAGCCCCAGCATTTT,CASSKDRQIHQPQHF